The present entry profiles one TCR beta chain with its context. Its antigen remains undetermined. The sample holds no much larger clone one base away, and base qualities are not on file. Libraries came from RACE. Reads for this sample came from a NextSeq 500. During library preparation, unique molecular identifiers were attached to individual cDNA molecules so that TCRs could be counted in a quantitative, reproducible way. For every blood RNA sample, sequencing covered both the TCR alpha and TCR beta chains. Turning to the authors' computational methods: A median of about 89,000 TCRs per sample was observed, with a range of about 23,224 to 750,000. The Decombinator software suite was used to annotate the V, J and CDR3 of the TCR reads. To make PS versus PT1 abundance plots, every sample was subsampled to the same number of TCRs (28,000). TCRs were defined as expanded if absent before sensitization and observed at least eight times at the 2-week time point. TCRdb took the public reads, trimmed them with fastp at Q25, ran MiXCR for clone calling and kept in-frame beta chains. Rows with a matching CDR3 protein are joined into one entry that keeps the most common DNA and genes. Here the V and J calls rest on TCRdb's processing, not on the authors' analysis. The sample table shows over 45,000 distinct CDR3 sequences, and about 9.3% are seen once. 13% of the sample rests with the top ten.

The time point label of this sample denotes: patch test 1, 2 weeks after DPC sensitization. The treatment or condition label of this sample denotes: therapeutic diphenylcyclopropenone sensitization with weekly scalp DPC. At each patch-test visit, blood was drawn before the patch test was applied. Patients were eligible if aged 18 to 70, diagnosed with alopecia and judged suitable for DPC therapy, and pregnant patients were excluded. Total RNA was extracted from unfractionated whole blood that had been collected in Tempus Blood RNA tubes. Relative to germline, V is missing 3 bases and J is missing 4 bases, with 2 bases of the junction outside any gene match. The germline V gene (reference sequence) sets CDR1 to DFQATT and CDR2 to SNEGSKA. Counted from cysteine to phenylalanine, this CDR3 has 14 amino acids. The read is trimmed to its CDR3 DNA, 42 bases read in frame from base 1. This record belongs to a study of human T cells and chemical hapten exposure (dated by TCRdb to the early 2020s). In terms of the full investigation: For sensitization, 2% DPC in acetone was applied to a roughly 2 cm by roughly 2 cm area of upper inner arm skin. Throughout the study period of around 24 weeks, patients also received therapeutic DPC doses to the scalp every week. Patch testing was done on the upper back using Finn chambers containing 0.01% DPC, and results were scored after 6 days according to International Contact Dermatitis Research Group standards. Most of the patients in the cohort were female, and the cohort covered alopecia areata with under or over 50% scalp involvement, alopecia totalis and alopecia universalis. The libraries were sequenced as a pool, and the TCR yield per sample differed mostly because of small variations in library volumes within the pool. The study tracked peripheral blood TCR repertoire changes in vivo during primary and secondary sensitization to the hapten diphenylcyclopropenone (DPC) in alopecia patients. Blood samples were taken from patients before sensitization (week 0) and at 2, 6 and about 24 weeks after DPC sensitization. For TCR sequencing, blood came from 25 to 35 alopecia patients at anywhere from one to four time points (pre-sensitization, 2, 6 and 24 weeks). What the work shows at the level of the full study, not this receptor alone: After repeated subsampling, the strength of the expansion versus patch-test correlation and the threshold at which it became significant changed. Significantly more large CDR3 similarity clusters were formed by expanded TCRs than by pre-sensitization or healthy control sets, consistent with antigen-driven responses. Patch test score was positively correlated with the number of PT1 expanded TCRs, with significance at thresholds 8, 16 and 32 but not at 4. All patients had alopecia, a presumed autoimmune disease, so their immune response might differ from that of healthy individuals. No change with DPC sensitization was found in the number of TCRs above 1 in 1000 frequency, and no evidence of global repertoire structure alterations was found.

The sequence joins TRBV20-1 to TRBJ2-2; the junction holds 10 bases that match TRBD2. Sequencing was performed on whole blood, taken in connection with sensitization to the hapten diphenylcyclopropenone (DPC). This receptor was obtained from a woman between 40 and 55 years old with alopecia areata. Some clones in this sample may be carry-over from other donors' samples. This receptor carries the CDR3 CSASSGGGTGELFF. DNA sequence: TGCAGTGCTAGCAGCGGGGGGGGCACCGGGGAGCTGTTTTTT.